What follows are 27 T cell receptor beta chains derived from one specimen sequenced in a study of monozygotic twins with inflammatory bowel disease (dated by TCRdb to about 2019). The library was made by 5' RACE. This sample was sequenced with an Illumina HiSeq 2500. Each CDR3 protein sequence appears as one entry after TCRdb reprocessed the reads, and no DNA is included. The sample table gives about 300,000 distinct CDR3 sequences. 5.6% of the sample lies in the top ten. The sample consisted of blood. Receptors were obtained from a human donor with ulcerative colitis or Crohn's disease, or a healthy co-twin of an affected twin (not recorded which).

The chain combines TRBV18 with TRBJ1-2; TCRdb gives TRBD1 as the D gene, but with no DNA this cannot be confirmed. CDR1 is KGHSH and CDR2 is LQKENI in the germline V gene. The CDR3 contains 14 residues. CDR3 sequence reads: CASSPTGQGAFYTF.

The rearrangement links TRBV15 to TRBJ2-5. This CDR3 contains 15 residues. Germline-derived CDR1 and CDR2 are LNHNV and YYDKDF (reference sequence). This CDR3 is CATSREADIQETQYF.

V is TRBV5-1 and J is TRBJ2-7; as DNA is missing, the TRBD1 call by TCRdb cannot be tested. Germline CDR1 and CDR2: SGHRS and YFSETQ. CDR3 length equals 15 residues. The CDR3 is CASSRGQGGSIVLYF. The complete variable domain, with remaining parts taken from reference TRBV5-1 and TRBJ2-7, reads KAGVTQTPRYLIKTRGQQVTLSCSPISGHRSVSWYQQTPGQGLQFLFEYFSETQRNKGNFPGRFSGRQFSNSRSEMNVSTLELGDSALYLCASSRGQGGSIVLYFGPGTRLTVT.

The genes are TRBV19 and TRBJ2-1; no DNA is available, so the TRBD2 call from TCRdb remains unchecked. Looked up from germline, CDR1 is LNHDA and CDR2 is SQIVND (reference sequence). CDR3 size: 16 residues. The CDR3: CATRFTSVSSYNEQFF.

The V gene is TRBV12-3 or TRBV12-4, the J gene TRBJ2-7; TCRdb reports TRBD2, a call that lacks DNA to check it against. The CDR3 consists of 16 residues. This CDR3 is CASSYRTSGRVREQYF.

V is TRBV30 and J is TRBJ2-2; TCRdb returns TRBD2, unconfirmable since there is no DNA. This CDR3 spans 15 amino acids. Germline V CDR1 and CDR2: GTSNPN, SVGIG (reference sequence). CDR3 residues: CAWSLIAGGAGELFF.

The chain joins TRBV10-3 to TRBJ2-2; the D call of TRBD1 rests on TCRdb alone, since no DNA is present to check it. The germline CDR1 and CDR2 sequences are ENHRY and SYGVKD. The CDR3 sequence is 14 residues long. The CDR3 region is CAISEKQGNGELFF.

The rearrangement uses TRBV5-1 and TRBJ1-5. CDR3 length: 15 residues. Looked up from germline, CDR1 is SGHRS and CDR2 is YFSETQ. CDR3 sequence: CASSLGHSGNQPQHF.

The V gene is TRBV7-2, the J gene TRBJ2-1; with no DNA, the TCRdb D assignment of TRBD1 cannot be verified. Germline V gives CDR1 SGHTA, CDR2 FQGNSA. The CDR3 has 17 residues. CDR3 amino acids: CASSPGRTQSSYNEQFF.

CDR3 region: CASSSPGQGKREQYF. The rearrangement links TRBV19 to TRBJ2-7; TCRdb proposes TRBD1, but this gene call is untestable without DNA. In germline, CDR1 is LNHDA, CDR2 SQIVND (reference sequence). This CDR3 is built from 15 residues.

The gene calls are TRBV27 and TRBJ1-6; TCRdb lists TRBD1, though no DNA is available to test this call. This CDR3 has 16 amino acids. The germline V gene encodes CDR1 MNHEY and CDR2 SMNVEV (reference sequence). CDR3 loop: CASSWGSGSYNSPLHF.

This sequence joins TRBV7-9 and TRBJ1-2; without DNA, the TCRdb call of TRBD1 cannot be checked. From germline, CDR1 is SEHNR and CDR2 FQNEAQ (reference sequence). The CDR3 has 15 residues. CDR3 loop: CASSLAEGTENGYTF.

The rearrangement links TRBV5-5 to TRBJ1-1. Germline-derived CDR1 and CDR2 are SGHKS and YYEKEE (reference sequence). CDR3 length equals 13 residues. The CDR3 region is CASSLSENTEAFF.

The CDR3 protein is CATPQGISGNTIYF. The J gene is TRBJ1-3, the V gene TRBV12-3 or TRBV12-4; the TCRdb D gene call, TRBD1, has no DNA to confirm it. The CDR3 is 14 residues long.

This chain joins TRBV9 and TRBJ2-3. The CDR3 covers 16 residues. From germline, CDR1 is SGDLS and CDR2 YYNGEE. CDR3 amino acids: CASSVAGVDLSDTQYF.

This sequence joins TRBV18 and TRBJ1-2; TCRdb indicates TRBD1, and absent DNA this call remains unverified. CDR3 length: 15 residues. Looked up from germline, CDR1 is KGHSH and CDR2 is LQKENI. CDR3 sequence reads: CASSPSDSPRGGYTF.

The chain is built from TRBV12-3 or TRBV12-4 and TRBJ1-4; as DNA is missing, the TRBD1 call by TCRdb cannot be tested. The CDR3 sequence is 14 residues long. The CDR3 region is CASSFGGRNEKLFF.

This sequence joins TRBV5-1 and TRBJ1-1. Germline V gene sequence: CDR1 SGHRS, CDR2 YFSETQ. The CDR3 length is 15 residues. CDR3 region: CASSLDRSMNTEAFF.

The chain carries TRBV24-1 and TRBJ2-3; TCRdb reports TRBD1, a call that lacks DNA to check it against. The CDR3 covers 14 residues. CDR1 and CDR2 (germline): KGHDR, SFDVKD. The CDR3 protein is CATWTGGSGDTQYF.

The chain joins TRBV15 to TRBJ2-3; TCRdb lists TRBD1, though no DNA is available to test this call. The CDR3 is 13 residues long. CDR1 and CDR2 (germline): LNHNV, YYDKDF (reference sequence). The CDR3 region is CATSPGVTDTQYF.

J is TRBJ2-1 and V is TRBV20-1; the TCRdb D gene call, TRBD2, has no DNA to confirm it. The CDR3 covers 13 residues. CDR1 and CDR2 (germline): DFQATT, SNEGSKA (reference sequence). CDR3 loop: CSARLAGIHEQFF.

The chain couples TRBV4-3 to TRBJ1-6. The germline V gene encodes CDR1 LGHNA and CDR2 YSLEER. The CDR3 is 17 residues long. The CDR3: CASSQEGRSSYNSPLHF.

The rearrangement uses TRBV6-2 or TRBV6-3 and TRBJ2-1. CDR3 length equals 12 residues. CDR1 is MNHEY, CDR2 SVGEGT, per germline. This chain's CDR3 is CASSYSRYEQFF.

This chain links TRBV7-2 with TRBJ2-7. This CDR3 spans 17 amino acids. CDR1 and CDR2 from the germline V gene are SGHTA and FQGNSA. CDR3 protein: CASSLSGLRRMSYEQYF. The whole variable domain, remainder taken from reference TRBV7-2 and TRBJ2-7, is GAGVSQSPSNKVTEKGKDVELRCDPISGHTALYWYRQSLGQGLEFLIYFQGNSAPDKSGLPSDRFSAERTGGSVSTLTIQRTQQEDSAVYLCASSLSGLRRMSYEQYFGPGTRLTVT.

V usage is TRBV7-9 and J usage is TRBJ2-7; the TCRdb call, TRBD1, lacks DNA for checking. This CDR3 has 14 amino acids. Germline lookup yields CDR1 SEHNR and CDR2 FQNEAQ (reference sequence). CDR3 in amino acids: CASSSWTRGYEQYF.

The chain links TRBV28 to TRBJ2-4; TCRdb's assignment of TRBD2 cannot be checked, as there is no DNA. The germline gives CDR1 MDHEN, CDR2 SYDVKM. This CDR3 has 19 residues. The CDR3 is CASSFLAGVPTPLKNIQYF.

The chain is built from TRBV7-2 and TRBJ2-7; TCRdb picks TRBD2, but there is no DNA to check that call. Germline loops: CDR1 SGHTA, CDR2 FQGNSA. The CDR3 length is 14 residues. This CDR3 is CASSLAKGGVGQYF. Full variable domain (rest looked up from reference TRBV7-2 and TRBJ2-7): GAGVSQSPSNKVTEKGKDVELRCDPISGHTALYWYRQSLGQGLEFLIYFQGNSAPDKSGLPSDRFSAERTGGSVSTLTIQRTQQEDSAVYLCASSLAKGGVGQYFGPGTRLTVT.